This T cell receptor beta chain stems from a study of blood T cells in healthy people across ages. The table lists this clonotype with a count of one. No antigen is known for it. A much larger clone is a single base away; this may be a read error. Study observations and caveats: Measured against age, TCR beta diversity per million T cells decreased in a roughly linear manner.

PCR was performed a second time for roughly 7 to 12 cycles using a sample-barcoded 5' primer and a J-beta primer mix. TCRdb re-called the 5' RACE reads through MiXCR, storing one row per CDR3 protein. The table records around 800,000 distinct CDR3 sequences, 35% to 60% of them present only once. In germline, CDR1 is SGHRS, CDR2 YFSETQ. This CDR3 contains 12 residues. This chain connects TRBV5-1 to TRBJ2-1; 7 bases map to TRBD1. Input material: blood. This sequence was found in a man of 80 years or more in good health. This CDR3 reads CANSPGQNEQFF. DNA of the CDR3: TGCGCCAACAGCCCGGGACAGAATGAGCAGTTCTTC.